This record covers a single T cell receptor beta chain. These data are taken from a study of technical replicates of blood from several donors. Assay used: immunoSEQ multiplex PCR; TCRdb lists only in-frame clones, some missing. Of more than 90,000 clones in the sample, about 94% are singletons; the top ten hold approximately 0.22%. This TCR came from a human donor in good health. The material sequenced was T cells isolated from PBMCs.

The CDR3 DNA sequence: TGCGCCAGCAGTGAGCGAAAGACAGACCTTCTAAGGAATCAGCCCCAGCATTTT. This sequence encodes CASSERKTDLLRNQPQHF. The genes are TRBV10-2 and TRBJ1-5, with a weak D call TRBD1 (5 bases). There are 18 residues in the CDR3. In germline, CDR1 is WSHSY, CDR2 SAAADI. V lost 2 bases and J lost 4, with 21 bases in between.